This T cell receptor beta chain was captured by sequencing in a study of regulatory T cells in long-lasting Graves disease. Germline values: CDR1 KGHSH, CDR2 LQKENI. The CDR3 spans 13 residues. The V end lost 3 bases, the J end lost 6 bases, and 11 bases lay between the germline ends. Assembly of TCR beta libraries relied on iRepertoire HTBI primers together with Arm-PCR of CDR3 regions. Each CDR3 protein gets one entry after TCRdb re-called the multiplex PCR reads with MiXCR. Of 620,000 or so distinct CDR3 sequences listed, approximately 15% are singletons. Time point meaning: newly diagnosed GD, antithyroid drugs for less than 3 months. Isolated PBMC RNA provided the starting material for the TCR library. Study-wide results and limits: TRBV28 was favored in persistent disease, as were TRBJ1-2 and TRBJ2-5. Persistent patients shared more public clonotypes (2,741) than newly diagnosed patients (about 1,000).

In its sample, this clonotype was seen once. Its antigen is unidentified. This sample was also put to use in a study of T cells in Graves' hyperthyroidism and ophthalmopathy. That source reports: Clinical symptoms, serum thyroxine and TRAb, thyroid ultrasound and orbital computed tomography were used for the diagnoses. Blood held most thyroid clonotypes expanded above 0.001 frequency.

The clonotype was recovered from a woman in her twenties or thirties with Graves disease. V is TRBV18 and J is TRBJ1-1, with D unresolved. The sample here was peripheral blood mononuclear cells (PBMCs), taken at new diagnosis, from a patient treated with antithyroid drugs. The CDR3 loop reads CASSPRGGAEAFF. The CDR3 DNA reads as TGTGCCAGCTCACCGCGGGGAGGCGCTGAAGCTTTCTTT.